The 3 T cell receptor beta chains reported below all come from one sample, sequenced in a study of blood T cell repertoires in COVID-19. Data came from immunoSEQ multiplex PCR; TCRdb stores just in-frame clones and leaves some out. Among about 110,000 clones listed, approximately 84% were seen once. The sequenced sample consisted of peripheral blood. These receptors were obtained from an older woman with acute or convalescent COVID-19.

This clone was counted a single time. The gene calls are TRBV7-2 and TRBJ1-5, with TRBD1 matching over 7 bases. V trimming: 2 bases; J trimming: 3 bases; junction bases outside the gene matches: 4. The CDR3 runs to 15 residues. In germline, CDR1 is SGHTA, CDR2 FQGNSA. The CDR3 reads CASSLQGQSNQPQHF. The CDR3, as DNA: TGTGCCAGCAGCTTACAGGGACAGTCCAATCAGCCCCAGCATTTT.

V usage is TRBV30 and J usage is TRBJ1-2; the match to TRBD1 covers 7 bases. V was clipped by 7 bases and J by 6 bases; unmatched bases: 11. This CDR3 has 13 residues. CDR1 GTSNPN and CDR2 SVGIG come from the germline V gene (reference sequence). The CDR3 protein is CASRQGLQNGYTF. The CDR3 region has the DNA TGTGCCTCACGACAGGGTCTTCAGAATGGCTACACCTTC.

The DNA of the CDR3 is TGTGCTAGCGCCTCCAGTTACGAGCAGTACTTC. The encoded protein is CASASSYEQYF. V usage is TRBV12-5 and J usage is TRBJ2-7; D gene uncertain. V was cut by 9 bases and J by 4 bases, with 10 bases left in between. This CDR3 contains 11 residues. The germline CDR1 and CDR2 sequences are LGHNT and FRNRAP.